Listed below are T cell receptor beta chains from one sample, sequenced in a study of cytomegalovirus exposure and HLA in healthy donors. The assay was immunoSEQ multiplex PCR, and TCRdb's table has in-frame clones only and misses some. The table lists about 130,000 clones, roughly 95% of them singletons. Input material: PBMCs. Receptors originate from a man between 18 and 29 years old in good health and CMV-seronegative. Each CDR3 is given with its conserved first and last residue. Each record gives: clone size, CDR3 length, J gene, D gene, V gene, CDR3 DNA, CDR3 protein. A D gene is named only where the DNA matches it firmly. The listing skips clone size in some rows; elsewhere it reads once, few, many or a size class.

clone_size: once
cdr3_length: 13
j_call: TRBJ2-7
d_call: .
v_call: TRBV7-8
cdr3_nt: TGTGCCAGCAGCCACCCGGCCGGGGACGAGCAGTACTTC
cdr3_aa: CASSHPAGDEQYF

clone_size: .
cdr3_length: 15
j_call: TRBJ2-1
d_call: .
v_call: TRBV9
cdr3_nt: TGTGCCAGCAGCGTAGAGGGGGGGCCCTACAATGAGCAGTTCTTC
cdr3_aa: CASSVEGGPYNEQFF

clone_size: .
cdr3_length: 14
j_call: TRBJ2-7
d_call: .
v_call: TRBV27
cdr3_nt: TGTGCCAGCGGCCCCCCGGACATAACCTACGAGCAGTACTTC
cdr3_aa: CASGPPDITYEQYF

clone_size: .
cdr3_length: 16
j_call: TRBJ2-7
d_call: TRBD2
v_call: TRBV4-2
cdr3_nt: TGTGCCAGCAGCCAAGATCAGGGAGGGGAACTCTACGAGCAGTACTTC
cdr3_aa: CASSQDQGGELYEQYF

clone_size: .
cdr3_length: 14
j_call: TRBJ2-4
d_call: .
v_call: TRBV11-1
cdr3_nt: TGTGCCAGCAGCCGAGGGATTTCCAAAAACATTCAGTACTTC
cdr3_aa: CASSRGISKNIQYF

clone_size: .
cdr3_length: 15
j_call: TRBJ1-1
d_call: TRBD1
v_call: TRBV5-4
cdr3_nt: TGTGCCAGCAGCGCCGGGACAGGGGTGAACACTGAAGCTTTCTTT
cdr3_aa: CASSAGTGVNTEAFF

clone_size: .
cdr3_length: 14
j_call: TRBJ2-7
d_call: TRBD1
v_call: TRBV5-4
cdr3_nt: TGTGCCAGCAGCCCCGGGACAGGGAAGAGCGAGCAGTACTTC
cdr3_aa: CASSPGTGKSEQYF

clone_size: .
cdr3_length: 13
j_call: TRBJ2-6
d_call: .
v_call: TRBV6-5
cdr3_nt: TGTGCCAGCAGTTTAGACGGGGTTAGGGTCCTGACTTTC
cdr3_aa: CASSLDGVRVLTF

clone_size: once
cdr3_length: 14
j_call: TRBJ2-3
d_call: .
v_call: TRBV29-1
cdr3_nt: TGCAGCGTTGTGAGGGGGAGTAGTGCAGATACGCAGTATTTT
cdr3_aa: CSVVRGSSADTQYF

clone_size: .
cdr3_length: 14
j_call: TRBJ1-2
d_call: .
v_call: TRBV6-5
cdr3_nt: TGTGCCAGCAGTTACGGCCAAGGACTTTATGGCTACACCTTC
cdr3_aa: CASSYGQGLYGYTF

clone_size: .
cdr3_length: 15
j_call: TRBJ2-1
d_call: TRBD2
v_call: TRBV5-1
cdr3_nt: TGCGCCAGCAGCGCTAGCGGGAGATCCTACAATGAGCAGTTCTTC
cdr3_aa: CASSASGRSYNEQFF

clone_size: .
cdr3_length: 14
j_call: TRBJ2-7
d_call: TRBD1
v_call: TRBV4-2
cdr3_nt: TGTGCCAGCAGCCAAGGGGACAGGGAGGCCGAGCAGTACTTC
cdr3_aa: CASSQGDREAEQYF

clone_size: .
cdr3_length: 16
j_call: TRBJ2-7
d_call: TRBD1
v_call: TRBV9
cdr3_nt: TGTGCCAGCAGCGTAGGGACAGGGGTAAACTCCTACGAGCAGTACTTC
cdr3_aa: CASSVGTGVNSYEQYF

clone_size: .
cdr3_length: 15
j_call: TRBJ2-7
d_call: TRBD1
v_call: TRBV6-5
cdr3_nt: TGTGCCAGCAGTCGCGACAGGGGCCCTACCGATGAGCAGTACTTC
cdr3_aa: CASSRDRGPTDEQYF

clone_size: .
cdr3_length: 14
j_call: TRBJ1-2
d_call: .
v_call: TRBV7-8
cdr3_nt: TGTGCCAGCAGCTACGCTCCAGGGCGCTATGGCTACACCTTC
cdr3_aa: CASSYAPGRYGYTF

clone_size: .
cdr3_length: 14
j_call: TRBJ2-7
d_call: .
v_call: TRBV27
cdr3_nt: TGTGCCAGCAGTGGGACTGCCGGTATTTACGAGCAGTACTTC
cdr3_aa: CASSGTAGIYEQYF

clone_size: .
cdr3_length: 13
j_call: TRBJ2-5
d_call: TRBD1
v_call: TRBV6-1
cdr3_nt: TGTGCCAGCAGTAGGGACAGGGGAGAGACCCAGTACTTC
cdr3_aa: CASSRDRGETQYF

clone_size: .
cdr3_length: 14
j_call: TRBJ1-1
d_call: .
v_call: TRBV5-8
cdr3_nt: TGTGCCAGCAGCTTATCAGGGTGGGGTGTAGAAGCTTTCTTT
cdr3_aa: CASSLSGWGVEAFF

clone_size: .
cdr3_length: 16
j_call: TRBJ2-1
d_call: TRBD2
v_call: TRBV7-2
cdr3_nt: TGTGCCAGCAGCTCCCCCGGGGGCGGGAGGCCCCTGGAGCAGTTCTTC
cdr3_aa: CASSSPGGGRPLEQFF

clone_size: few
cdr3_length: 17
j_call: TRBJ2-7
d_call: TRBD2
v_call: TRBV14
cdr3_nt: TGTGCCAGCAGCCAAGTAGGTTTACTAGCGGGGCCCGGCGAGCAGTACTTC
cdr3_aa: CASSQVGLLAGPGEQYF

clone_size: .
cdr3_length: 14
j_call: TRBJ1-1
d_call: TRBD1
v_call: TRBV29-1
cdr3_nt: TGCAGCGTTGGGGCAGGGGGAATGAACACTGAAGCTTTCTTT
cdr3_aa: CSVGAGGMNTEAFF

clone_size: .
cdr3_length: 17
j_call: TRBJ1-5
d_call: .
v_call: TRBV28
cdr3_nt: TGTGCCAGCAGACTCTCGCACGGGGCAGGGGATAATCAGCCCCAGCATTTT
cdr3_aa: CASRLSHGAGDNQPQHF

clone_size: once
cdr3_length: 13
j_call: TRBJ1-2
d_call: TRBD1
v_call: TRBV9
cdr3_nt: TGTGCCAGCAGCGTAGGGACAGGGAGTGGCTACACCTTC
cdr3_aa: CASSVGTGSGYTF

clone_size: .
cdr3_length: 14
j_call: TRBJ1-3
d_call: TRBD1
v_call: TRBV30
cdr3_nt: TGTGCCTGGCTGGGACAGGGCTCTGGAAACACCATATATTTT
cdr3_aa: CAWLGQGSGNTIYF

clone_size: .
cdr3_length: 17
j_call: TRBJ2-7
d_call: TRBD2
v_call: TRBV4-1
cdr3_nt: TGCGCCAGCAGCCAAGATCCGTTCGGCGCGGGAGGATACGAGCAGTACTTC
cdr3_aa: CASSQDPFGAGGYEQYF

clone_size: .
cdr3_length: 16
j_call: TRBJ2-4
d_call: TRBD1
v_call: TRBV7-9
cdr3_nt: TGTGCCAGCAGCCCAGAGGACAGGGCAGCCAAAAACATTCAGTACTTC
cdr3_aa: CASSPEDRAAKNIQYF

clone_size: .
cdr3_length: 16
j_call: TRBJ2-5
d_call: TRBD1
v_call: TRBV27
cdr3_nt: TGTGCCAGCAGTCCTGGGACAGGGGGGGGGCCAAGGGCCCAGTACTTC
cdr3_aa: CASSPGTGGGPRAQYF

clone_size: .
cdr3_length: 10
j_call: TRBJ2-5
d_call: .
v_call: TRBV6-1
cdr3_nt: TGTTCCTGTGCGCCAGAGACCCAGTACTTC
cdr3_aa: CSCAPETQYF

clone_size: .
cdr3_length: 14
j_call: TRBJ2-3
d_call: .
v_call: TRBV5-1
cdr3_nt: TGCGCCAGCAGCTATAGCGGAATCACAGATACGCAGTATTTT
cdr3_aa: CASSYSGITDTQYF

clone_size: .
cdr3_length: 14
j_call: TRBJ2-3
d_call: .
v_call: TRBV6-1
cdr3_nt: TGTGCCAGCAAGACACTTTCTAGCACAGATACGCAGTATTTT
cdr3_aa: CASKTLSSTDTQYF

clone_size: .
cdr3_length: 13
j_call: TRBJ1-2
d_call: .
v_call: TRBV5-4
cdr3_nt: TGTGCCAGCAGCTTGGCGGAGAGGGATGGCTACACCTTC
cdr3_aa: CASSLAERDGYTF

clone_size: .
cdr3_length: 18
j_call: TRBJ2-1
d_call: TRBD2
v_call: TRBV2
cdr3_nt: TGTGCCAGCAGTGAATTTAGGACTAGCATGAAAGTAAACAATGAGCAGTTCTTC
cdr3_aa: CASSEFRTSMKVNNEQFF

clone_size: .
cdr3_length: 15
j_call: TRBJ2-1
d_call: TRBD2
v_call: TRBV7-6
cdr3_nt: TGTGCCAGCAGCTTAGGGACTAGTTTGGGCTCGGAGCAGTTCTTC
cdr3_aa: CASSLGTSLGSEQFF

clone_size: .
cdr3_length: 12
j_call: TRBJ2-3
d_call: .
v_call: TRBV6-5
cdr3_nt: TGTGCCAGCAGTTCAGGCACAGATACGCAGTATTTT
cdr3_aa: CASSSGTDTQYF

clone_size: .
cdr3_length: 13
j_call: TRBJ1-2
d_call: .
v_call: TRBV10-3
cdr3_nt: TGTGCCATCAGTGAGGACAGCTCCTATGGCTACACCTTC
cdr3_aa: CAISEDSSYGYTF

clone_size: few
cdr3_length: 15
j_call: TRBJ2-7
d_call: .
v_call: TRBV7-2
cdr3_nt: TGTGCCAGCAGCTTAAGGCGAGGACTTGGCTACGAGCAGTACTTC
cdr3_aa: CASSLRRGLGYEQYF

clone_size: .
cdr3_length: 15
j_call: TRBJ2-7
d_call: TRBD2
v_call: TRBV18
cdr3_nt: TGTGCCAGCTCACCACGGGAGGGGAACTCCTACGAGCAGTACTTC
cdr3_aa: CASSPREGNSYEQYF

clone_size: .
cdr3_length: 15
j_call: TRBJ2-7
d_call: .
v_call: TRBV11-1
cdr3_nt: TGTGCCAGCAGCTTAGCTGGGGCCAGACCCTACGAGCAGTACTTC
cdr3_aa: CASSLAGARPYEQYF

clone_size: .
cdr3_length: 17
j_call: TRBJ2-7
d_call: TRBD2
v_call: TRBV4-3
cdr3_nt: TGCGCCAGCAGCCAAGAAGGTCCGGGACTAGCGGTTTACGAGCAGTACTTC
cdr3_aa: CASSQEGPGLAVYEQYF

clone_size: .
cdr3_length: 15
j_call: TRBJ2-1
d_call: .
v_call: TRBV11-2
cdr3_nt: TGTGCCAGCAGCCTAGAGAGGGGACTTTACAATGAGCAGTTCTTC
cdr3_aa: CASSLERGLYNEQFF

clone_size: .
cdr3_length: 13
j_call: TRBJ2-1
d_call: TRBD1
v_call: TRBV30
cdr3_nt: TGTGCCTGGGAGACAGGGCGTTACAATGAGCAGTTCTTC
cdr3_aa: CAWETGRYNEQFF